This TCR beta chain is drawn from a study of cytomegalovirus exposure and HLA in healthy donors. With 8 bases removed from V and 7 bases from J, the gap between germline ends came to 20 bases. The CDR3 sequence is 14 residues long. CDR1 LNHDA and CDR2 SQIVND come from the germline V gene (reference sequence). 13 Jbeta primers and 60 Vbeta primers were used for the PCR. Per the original methods: In a later analysis, some 10 million of 75 million to 85 million unique beta chains occurred in at least two donors. Produced via immunoSEQ multiplex PCR; TCRdb's table is partial and in-frame only. V and J calls and clone size are given by that table; D and trimming were obtained from the DNA. The table lists around 40,000 clones, 60% to 80% of them singletons.

The origin of this receptor is a man aged 25-45 years in good health and CMV-seronegative. The chain uses TRBV19 and TRBJ2-5; maybe TRBD1 (5 bases). The specimen sequenced was PBMCs. CDR3 nucleotides: TGTGCCAGTGGATCAGGGTCGGACGATTGGACCCAGTACTTC. The encoded protein is CASGSGSDDWTQYF.